The rows below give T cell receptor beta chains drawn from one sample of a study of blood T cell repertoires in COVID-19. Generated by immunoSEQ multiplex PCR, the TCRdb table keeps only in-frame clones and is missing some. The table includes approximately 280,000 clones, 75% to 90% detected once. The material sequenced was peripheral blood. These receptors were taken from a man aged 40-50 years with acute or convalescent COVID-19. Both conserved end residues are part of each CDR3. A D gene is named only where the DNA matches it firmly. The size field is filled for only some rows; it gives once, few, many or a size class.

d_gene: -; v_gene: TRBV5-1; abundance: -; j_gene: TRBJ2-6; CDR3aa: CASTPGAGANVLTF; CDR3nt: TGCGCCAGCACCCCAGGCGCTGGGGCCAACGTCCTGACTTTC
d_gene: -; v_gene: TRBV2; abundance: -; j_gene: TRBJ1-6; CDR3aa: CASSPRLGSPLHF; CDR3nt: TGTGCCAGCAGCCCTCGTCTCGGTTCACCCCTCCACTTT
d_gene: TRBD2; v_gene: TRBV3-1/TRBV3-2; abundance: -; j_gene: TRBJ2-2; CDR3aa: CASSRRGANTGELFF; CDR3nt: TGTGCCAGCAGCCGGCGGGGGGCGAACACCGGGGAGCTGTTTTTT
d_gene: TRBD1; v_gene: TRBV11-3; abundance: -; j_gene: TRBJ2-7; CDR3aa: CASSLETGPTYEQYF; CDR3nt: TGTGCCAGCAGCTTAGAGACAGGGCCGACCTACGAGCAGTACTTC
d_gene: -; v_gene: TRBV27; abundance: -; j_gene: TRBJ1-5; CDR3aa: CASRQAGNDQPQHF; CDR3nt: TGTGCCAGCCGCCAGGCAGGTAATGATCAGCCCCAGCATTTT
d_gene: TRBD2; v_gene: TRBV6-5; abundance: -; j_gene: TRBJ2-4; CDR3aa: CASGLAGTQYF; CDR3nt: TGTGCCAGTGGACTAGCGGGTACTCAGTACTTC
d_gene: -; v_gene: TRBV12-3/TRBV12-4; abundance: -; j_gene: TRBJ1-1; CDR3aa: CASSLSQGTEAFF; CDR3nt: TGTGCCAGCAGTTTAAGTCAGGGCACTGAAGCTTTCTTT
d_gene: -; v_gene: TRBV6-5; abundance: -; j_gene: TRBJ2-3; CDR3aa: CASSSSADTQYF; CDR3nt: TGTGCCAGCAGTTCCAGCGCAGATACGCAGTATTTT
d_gene: TRBD2; v_gene: TRBV18; abundance: -; j_gene: TRBJ2-3; CDR3aa: CASSSVLAGASPDTQYF; CDR3nt: TGTGCCAGCTCATCTGTACTAGCGGGGGCTAGTCCAGATACGCAGTATTTT
d_gene: -; v_gene: TRBV14; abundance: -; j_gene: TRBJ2-7; CDR3aa: CASSQGGGLTSYEQYF; CDR3nt: TGTGCCAGCAGCCAAGGCGGGGGCCTCACTTCCTACGAGCAGTACTTC
d_gene: -; v_gene: TRBV6-5; abundance: -; j_gene: TRBJ1-1; CDR3aa: CASSLTGNTEAFF; CDR3nt: TGTGCCAGCAGTTTGACAGGGAACACTGAAGCTTTCTTT
d_gene: -; v_gene: TRBV5-1; abundance: few; j_gene: TRBJ2-5; CDR3aa: CASSLMGQGLQETQYF; CDR3nt: TGCGCCAGCAGCTTGATGGGGCAGGGTCTCCAAGAGACCCAGTACTTC
d_gene: -; v_gene: TRBV21-1; abundance: few; j_gene: TRBJ1-1; CDR3aa: CASSMEGRVNTEAFF; CDR3nt: TGTGCCAGCAGCATGGAGGGGCGGGTGAACACTGAAGCTTTCTTT
d_gene: -; v_gene: TRBV3-1/TRBV3-2; abundance: -; j_gene: TRBJ2-1; CDR3aa: CASSQVRSEQFF; CDR3nt: TGTGCCAGCAGCCAGGTTAGGAGTGAGCAGTTCTTC
d_gene: TRBD1; v_gene: TRBV19; abundance: -; j_gene: TRBJ1-2; CDR3aa: CASSRPGDSLNYGYTF; CDR3nt: TGTGCCAGTAGCCGACCTGGGGACAGCCTAAACTATGGCTACACCTTC
d_gene: TRBD1; v_gene: TRBV5-5; abundance: -; j_gene: TRBJ2-2; CDR3aa: CASSSDGTGVTGELFF; CDR3nt: TGTGCCAGCAGCTCGGACGGGACAGGGGTGACCGGGGAGCTGTTTTTT
d_gene: -; v_gene: TRBV9; abundance: -; j_gene: TRBJ1-2; CDR3aa: CASSIYEGGYTF; CDR3nt: TGTGCCAGCAGCATCTATGAGGGCGGCTACACCTTC
d_gene: -; v_gene: TRBV30; abundance: -; j_gene: TRBJ1-6; CDR3aa: CAWSDGLTLHF; CDR3nt: TGTGCCTGGAGTGATGGCCTCACCCTCCACTTT
d_gene: -; v_gene: TRBV7-8; abundance: -; j_gene: TRBJ2-7; CDR3aa: CASSLGPWEQYF; CDR3nt: TGTGCCAGCAGCCTCGGTCCATGGGAGCAGTACTTC
d_gene: -; v_gene: TRBV15; abundance: -; j_gene: TRBJ2-2; CDR3aa: CATSERRYTGELFF; CDR3nt: TGTGCCACCAGCGAAAGGAGGTACACCGGGGAGCTGTTTTTT
d_gene: -; v_gene: TRBV14; abundance: few; j_gene: TRBJ1-6; CDR3aa: CASSQDLGGSAPLHF; CDR3nt: TGTGCCAGCAGCCAAGATCTTGGAGGAAGTGCACCCCTCCACTTT
d_gene: -; v_gene: TRBV2; abundance: -; j_gene: TRBJ2-2; CDR3aa: CASSVQPGDNSGELFF; CDR3nt: TGTGCCAGCAGTGTCCAACCCGGGGACAACTCCGGGGAGCTGTTTTTT
d_gene: -; v_gene: TRBV11-3; abundance: -; j_gene: TRBJ2-1; CDR3aa: CASSPRAGGLYNEQFF; CDR3nt: TGTGCCAGCAGCCCCCGTGCCGGGGGACTTTACAATGAGCAGTTCTTC
d_gene: TRBD1; v_gene: TRBV7-3; abundance: -; j_gene: TRBJ2-1; CDR3aa: CASSFSAGTGVNEQFF; CDR3nt: TGTGCCAGCAGTTTTTCTGCCGGGACAGGAGTTAATGAGCAGTTCTTC
d_gene: -; v_gene: TRBV4-2; abundance: -; j_gene: TRBJ1-2; CDR3aa: CASSQEAESYGYTF; CDR3nt: TGTGCCAGCAGCCAGGAGGCAGAGAGCTATGGCTACACCTTC
d_gene: TRBD2; v_gene: TRBV10-3; abundance: once; j_gene: TRBJ2-7; CDR3aa: CAISQTSGSYEQYF; CDR3nt: TGTGCCATCAGTCAGACTAGCGGCTCCTACGAGCAGTACTTC
d_gene: TRBD1; v_gene: TRBV5-4; abundance: -; j_gene: TRBJ1-5; CDR3aa: CASSLSGGPRQPQHF; CDR3nt: TGTGCCAGCAGCTTATCAGGGGGGCCTAGGCAGCCCCAGCATTTT
d_gene: -; v_gene: TRBV30; abundance: -; j_gene: TRBJ2-2; CDR3aa: CAGRNGGNTGELFF; CDR3nt: TGTGCCGGAAGGAACGGGGGGAACACCGGGGAGCTGTTTTTT
d_gene: -; v_gene: TRBV5-5; abundance: -; j_gene: TRBJ1-6; CDR3aa: CASSENNSPLHF; CDR3nt: TGTGCCAGCAGCGAGAATAATTCACCCCTCCACTTT
d_gene: TRBD1; v_gene: TRBV14; abundance: -; j_gene: TRBJ1-5; CDR3aa: CASSQDVNLPGTGPQPQHF; CDR3nt: TGTGCCAGCAGCCAAGACGTCAATCTCCCCGGGACAGGGCCTCAGCCCCAGCATTTT
d_gene: -; v_gene: TRBV5-1; abundance: -; j_gene: TRBJ1-1; CDR3aa: CASSSGTFLMNTEAFF; CDR3nt: TGCGCCAGCAGCTCCGGGACTTTCCTTATGAACACTGAAGCTTTCTTT
d_gene: TRBD1; v_gene: TRBV6-6; abundance: -; j_gene: TRBJ1-4; CDR3aa: CASSSDRAEEKLFF; CDR3nt: TGTGCCAGCAGTTCAGACAGGGCGGAGGAAAAACTGTTTTTT
d_gene: -; v_gene: TRBV4-1; abundance: once; j_gene: TRBJ2-3; CDR3aa: CASSQGGDTQYF; CDR3nt: TGCGCCAGCAGCCAAGGCGGAGATACGCAGTATTTT